This T cell receptor (beta chain) appears in the sequencing data of a study of regulatory T cells in long-lasting Graves disease. Germline lookup yields CDR1 MDHEN and CDR2 SYDVKM. The CDR3 is made up of 15 amino acids. The trim removed 5 bases at V and 6 bases at J, leaving 9 bases unmatched. Libraries of TCR beta came from iRepertoire HTBI primers plus Arm-PCR of CDR3 regions. TCRdb processed the multiplex PCR reads anew with MiXCR; each CDR3 protein has one entry. Seen here are about 470,000 distinct CDR3 sequences, less than 25% observed once, and the top ten hold over 7.5%. Time point in this sample: persistent/refractory GD, antithyroid drugs over 5 years with positive TRAb. Construction of the TCR library relied on RNA isolated from PBMCs.

Sequencing used peripheral blood mononuclear cells (PBMCs), obtained when the disease was refractory, from a patient treated with antithyroid drugs. This chain uses TRBV28 with TRBJ2-1; 8 nucleotides line up with TRBD1. The sequence was collected from a female donor with Graves disease. CDR3 nucleotide sequence: TGTGCCAGCAGTGAGGACAGGGTTTTTGGCAATGAGCAGTTCTTC. This codes for CASSEDRVFGNEQFF.